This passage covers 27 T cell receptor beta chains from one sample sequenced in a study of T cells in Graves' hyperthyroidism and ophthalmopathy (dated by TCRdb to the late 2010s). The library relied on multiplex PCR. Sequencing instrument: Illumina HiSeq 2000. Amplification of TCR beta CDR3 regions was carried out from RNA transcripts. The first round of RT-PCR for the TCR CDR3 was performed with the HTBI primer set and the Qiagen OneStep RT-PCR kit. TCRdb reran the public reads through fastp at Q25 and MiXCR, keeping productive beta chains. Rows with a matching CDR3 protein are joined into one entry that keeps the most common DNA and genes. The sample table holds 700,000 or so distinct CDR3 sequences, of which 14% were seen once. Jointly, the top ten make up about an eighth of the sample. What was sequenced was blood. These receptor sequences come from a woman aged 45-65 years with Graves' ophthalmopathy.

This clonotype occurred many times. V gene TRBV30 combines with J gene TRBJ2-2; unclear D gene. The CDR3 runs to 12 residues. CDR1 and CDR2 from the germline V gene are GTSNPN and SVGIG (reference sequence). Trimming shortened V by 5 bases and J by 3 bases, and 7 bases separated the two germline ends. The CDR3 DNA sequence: TGTGCCTGGGAAGAATACACCGGGGAGCTGTTTTTT. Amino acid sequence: CAWEEYTGELFF.

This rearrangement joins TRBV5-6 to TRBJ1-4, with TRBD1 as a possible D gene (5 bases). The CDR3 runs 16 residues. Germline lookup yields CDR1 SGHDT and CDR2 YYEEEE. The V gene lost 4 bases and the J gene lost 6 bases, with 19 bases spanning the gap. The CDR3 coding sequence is TGTGCCAGCAGCCCGACCGCTGGGGGGTATCATGAAAAACTGTTTTTT. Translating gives CASSPTAGGYHEKLFF.

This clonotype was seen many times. The CDR3 DNA is TGTGCCAGCAGCTTAGCCCCGGATCTCGAGCAGTACTTC. Its translation: CASSLAPDLEQYF. The chain links TRBV7-2 to TRBJ2-7; unclear D gene. CDR1 is SGHTA, CDR2 FQGNSA, per germline. CDR3 length: 13 residues. V lost 0 bases, J lost 6 bases, and 9 bases lay in between.

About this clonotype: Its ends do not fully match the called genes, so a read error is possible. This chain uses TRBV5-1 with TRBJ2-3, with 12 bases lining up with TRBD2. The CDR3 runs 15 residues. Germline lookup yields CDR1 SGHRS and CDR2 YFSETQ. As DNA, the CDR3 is TGCACCAGCAGCTTTAGACTAGCGGGAGCAGATACGCAGTATTTT. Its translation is CTSSFRLAGADTQYF.

Written as DNA, the CDR3 is TGTGCCAGCAGCCGAGACAGAAAAGCTTTCTTT. Protein: CASSRDRKAFF. This chain connects TRBV6-1 to TRBJ1-1; tentative D call: TRBD1 (5 bases). The V and J ends lost 6 bases and 9 bases respectively, with 11 bases between them. Germline CDR1 reads MNHNS; CDR2 reads SASEGT. This CDR3 has 11 amino acids.

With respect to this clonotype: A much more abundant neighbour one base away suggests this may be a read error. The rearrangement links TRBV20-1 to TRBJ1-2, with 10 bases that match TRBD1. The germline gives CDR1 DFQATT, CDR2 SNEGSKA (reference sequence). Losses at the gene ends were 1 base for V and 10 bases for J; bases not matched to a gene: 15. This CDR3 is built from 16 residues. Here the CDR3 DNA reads TGCAGTGCTAGAGCTCCTCGGGACAGGGGTTGGAGTGTCTACACCTTC. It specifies CSARAPRDRGWSVYTF.

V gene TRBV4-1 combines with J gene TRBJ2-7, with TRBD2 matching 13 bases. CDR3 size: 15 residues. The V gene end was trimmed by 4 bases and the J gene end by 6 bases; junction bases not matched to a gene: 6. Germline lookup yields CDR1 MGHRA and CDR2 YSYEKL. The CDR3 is CASSPGLAGVTEQYF. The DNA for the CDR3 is TGCGCCAGCAGCCCTGGACTAGCGGGAGTAACCGAGCAGTACTTC.

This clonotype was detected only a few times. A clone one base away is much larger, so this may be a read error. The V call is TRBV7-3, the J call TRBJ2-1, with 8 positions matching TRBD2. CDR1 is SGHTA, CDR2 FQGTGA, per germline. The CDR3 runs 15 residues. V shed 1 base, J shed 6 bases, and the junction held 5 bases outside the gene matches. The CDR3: CASSLMSGSRNEQFF. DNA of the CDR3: TGTGCCAGCAGCTTAATGAGCGGGAGTCGCAATGAGCAGTTCTTC.

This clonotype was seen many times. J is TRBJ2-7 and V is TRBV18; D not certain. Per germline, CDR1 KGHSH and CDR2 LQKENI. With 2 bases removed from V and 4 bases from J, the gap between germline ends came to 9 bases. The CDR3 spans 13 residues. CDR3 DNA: TGTGCCAGCTCACCAGCTAGGGAATACGAGCAGTACTTC. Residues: CASSPAREYEQYF.

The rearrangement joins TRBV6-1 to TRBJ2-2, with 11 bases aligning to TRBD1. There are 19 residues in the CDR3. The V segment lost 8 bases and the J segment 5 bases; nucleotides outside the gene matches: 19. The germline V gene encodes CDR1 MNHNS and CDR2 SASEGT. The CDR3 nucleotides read TGTGCCAGCCCGAAAAGGAGGGGACAGGGGGTATTTCGAACCGGGGAGCTGTTTTTT. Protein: CASPKRRGQGVFRTGELFF.

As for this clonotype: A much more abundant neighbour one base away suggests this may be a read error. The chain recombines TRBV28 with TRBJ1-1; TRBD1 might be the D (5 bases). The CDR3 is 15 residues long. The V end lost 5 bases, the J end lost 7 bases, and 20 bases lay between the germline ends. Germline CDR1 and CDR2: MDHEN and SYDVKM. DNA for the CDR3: TGTGCCAGCAGTAGCTGGGCCCCCGGGGCACATGAAGCTTTCTTT. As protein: CASSSWAPGAHEAFF.

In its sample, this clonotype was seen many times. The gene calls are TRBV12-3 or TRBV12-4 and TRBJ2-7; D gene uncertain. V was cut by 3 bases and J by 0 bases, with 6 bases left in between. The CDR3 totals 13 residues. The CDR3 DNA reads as TGTGCCAGCAGTTTTACGGTCTCCTACGAGCAGTACTTC. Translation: CASSFTVSYEQYF.

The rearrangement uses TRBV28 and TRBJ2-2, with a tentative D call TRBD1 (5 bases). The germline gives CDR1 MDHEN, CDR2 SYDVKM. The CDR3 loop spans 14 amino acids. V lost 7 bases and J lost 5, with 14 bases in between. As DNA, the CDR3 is TGTGCCAGCAAACTTCAGGGTAGGACCGGGGAGCTGTTTTTT. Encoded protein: CASKLQGRTGELFF.

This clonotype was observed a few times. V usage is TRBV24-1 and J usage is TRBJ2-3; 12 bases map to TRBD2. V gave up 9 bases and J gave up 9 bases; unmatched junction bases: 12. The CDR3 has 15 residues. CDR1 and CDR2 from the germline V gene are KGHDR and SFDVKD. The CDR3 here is CATGGVASGRGTQYF. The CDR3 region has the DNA TGTGCCACCGGAGGTGTAGCTAGCGGGAGGGGCACGCAGTATTTT.

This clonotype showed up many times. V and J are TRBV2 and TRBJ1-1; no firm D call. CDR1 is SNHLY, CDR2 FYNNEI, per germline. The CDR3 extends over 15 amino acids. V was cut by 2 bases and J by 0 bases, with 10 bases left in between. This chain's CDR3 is CASSEIVQLNTEAFF. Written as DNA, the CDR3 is TGTGCCAGCAGTGAAATTGTACAGTTGAACACTGAAGCTTTCTTT.

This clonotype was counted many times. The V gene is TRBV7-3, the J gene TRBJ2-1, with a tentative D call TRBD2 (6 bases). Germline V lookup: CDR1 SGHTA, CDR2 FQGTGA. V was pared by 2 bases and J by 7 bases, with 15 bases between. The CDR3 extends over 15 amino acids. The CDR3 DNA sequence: TGTGCCAGCAGCTTAGACGGGAGCACGGGGAATGAGCAGTTCTTC. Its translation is CASSLDGSTGNEQFF.

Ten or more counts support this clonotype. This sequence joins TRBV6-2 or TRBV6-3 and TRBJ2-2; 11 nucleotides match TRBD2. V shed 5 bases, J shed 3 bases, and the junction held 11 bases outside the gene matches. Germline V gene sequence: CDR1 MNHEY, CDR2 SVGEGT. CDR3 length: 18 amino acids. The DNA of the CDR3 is TGTGCCAGCAGTCAAACGGGCACTAGCGGGAGAGACACCGGGGAGCTGTTTTTT. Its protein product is CASSQTGTSGRDTGELFF.

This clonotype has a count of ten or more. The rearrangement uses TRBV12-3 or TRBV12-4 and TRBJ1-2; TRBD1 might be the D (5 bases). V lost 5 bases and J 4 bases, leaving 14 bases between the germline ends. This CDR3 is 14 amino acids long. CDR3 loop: CASSTGPPIYGYTF. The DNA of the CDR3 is TGTGCCAGCAGTACGGGACCGCCTATCTATGGCTACACCTTC.

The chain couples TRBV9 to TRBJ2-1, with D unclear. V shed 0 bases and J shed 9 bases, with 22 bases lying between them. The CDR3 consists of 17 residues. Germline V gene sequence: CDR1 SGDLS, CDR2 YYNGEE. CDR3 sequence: CASSVEPNPSVLFEQFF. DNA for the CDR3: TGTGCCAGCAGCGTAGAACCGAACCCCAGTGTTTTGTTTGAGCAGTTCTTC. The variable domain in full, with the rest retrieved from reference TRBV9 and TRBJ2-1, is DSGVTQTPKHLITATGQRVTLRCSPRSGDLSVYWYQQSLDQGLQFLIQYYNGEERAKGNILERFSAQQFPDLHSELNLSSLELGDSALYFCASSVEPNPSVLFEQFFGPGTRLTVL.

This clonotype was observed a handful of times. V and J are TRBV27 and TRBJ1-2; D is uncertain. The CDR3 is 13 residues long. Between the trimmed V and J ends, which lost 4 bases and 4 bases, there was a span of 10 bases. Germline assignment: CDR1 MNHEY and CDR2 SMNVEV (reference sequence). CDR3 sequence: CASSSGSFYGYTF. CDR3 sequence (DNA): TGTGCCAGCAGTTCGGGGAGTTTCTATGGCTACACCTTC.

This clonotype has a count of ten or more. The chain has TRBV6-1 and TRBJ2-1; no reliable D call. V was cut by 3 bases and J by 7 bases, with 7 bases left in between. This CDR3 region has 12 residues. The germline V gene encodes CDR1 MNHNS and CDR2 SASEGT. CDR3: CASSDLMNEQFF. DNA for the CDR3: TGTGCCAGCAGTGACCTCATGAATGAGCAGTTCTTC.

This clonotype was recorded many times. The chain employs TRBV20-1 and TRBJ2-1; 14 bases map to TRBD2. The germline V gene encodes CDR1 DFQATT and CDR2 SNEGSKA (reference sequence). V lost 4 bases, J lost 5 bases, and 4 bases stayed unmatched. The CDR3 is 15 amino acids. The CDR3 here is CSATGLAGGNNEQFF. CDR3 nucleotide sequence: TGCAGTGCTACAGGACTAGCGGGAGGAAACAATGAGCAGTTCTTC.

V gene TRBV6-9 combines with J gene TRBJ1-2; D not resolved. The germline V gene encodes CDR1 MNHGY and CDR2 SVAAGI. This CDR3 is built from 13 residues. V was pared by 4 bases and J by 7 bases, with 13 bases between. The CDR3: CASSSEINPGYTF. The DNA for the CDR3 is TGTGCCAGCAGTTCAGAGATCAACCCTGGCTACACCTTC.

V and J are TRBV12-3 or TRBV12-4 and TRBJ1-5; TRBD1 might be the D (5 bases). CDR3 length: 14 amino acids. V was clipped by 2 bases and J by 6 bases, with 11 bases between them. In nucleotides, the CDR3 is TGTGCCAGCAGTTTAAGGGGCTGGAGTCAGCCCCAGCATTTT. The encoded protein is CASSLRGWSQPQHF.

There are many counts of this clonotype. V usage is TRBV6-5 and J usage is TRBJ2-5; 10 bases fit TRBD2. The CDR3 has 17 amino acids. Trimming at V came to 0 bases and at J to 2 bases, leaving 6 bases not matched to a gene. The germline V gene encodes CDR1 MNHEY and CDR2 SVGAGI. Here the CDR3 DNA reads TGTGCCAGCAGTTACTCCCCTAGCGGGGGCCGGCAAGAGACCCAGTACTTC. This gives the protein CASSYSPSGGRQETQYF.

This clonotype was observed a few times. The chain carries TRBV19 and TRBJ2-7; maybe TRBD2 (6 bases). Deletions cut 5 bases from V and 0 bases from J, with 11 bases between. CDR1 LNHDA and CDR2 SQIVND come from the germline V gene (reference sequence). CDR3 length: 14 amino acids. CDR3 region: CASSGGVYSYEQYF. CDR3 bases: TGTGCCAGTAGTGGCGGGGTATACTCCTACGAGCAGTACTTC.

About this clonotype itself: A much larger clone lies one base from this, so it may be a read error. CDR3: CASSLGQRGHTSYEQYF. The CDR3 coding sequence is TGTGCCAGCAGTTTAGGTCAAAGGGGGCATACCTCCTACGAGCAGTACTTC. The V gene is TRBV27, the J gene TRBJ2-7, with 7 bases matching TRBD1. J gave up 0 bases and V 2 bases, and 10 bases lay outside the gene matches. Germline V lookup: CDR1 MNHEY, CDR2 SMNVEV (reference sequence). CDR3 length equals 17 residues.